This T cell receptor beta chain was recorded in a study of blood T cell repertoires in COVID-19. In the study overall: PBMCs, B-cell-depleted T cells, or T cells provided the cDNA or gDNA that made up the material.

Using immunoSEQ multiplex PCR, the repertoire was profiled, and TCRdb retains in-frame clones only, with some absent. The sample includes 25,000 to 30,000 clones, around 90% seen only once; the top ten take 2% to 3%. This CDR3 is built from 15 residues. Unmatched junction bases numbered 6, after V lost 0 bases and J lost 4 bases. CDR1 SGHRS and CDR2 YFSETQ come from the germline V gene. This clone was observed a few times. The sequenced sample was peripheral blood. The chain combines TRBV5-1 with TRBJ1-2; 7 bases align to TRBD1. This TCR derives from a human donor in a cohort sampled during active COVID-19. CDR3 loop: CASSLATGKSYGYTF. The DNA of the CDR3 is TGCGCCAGCAGCTTGGCGACAGGGAAGTCCTATGGCTACACCTTC.